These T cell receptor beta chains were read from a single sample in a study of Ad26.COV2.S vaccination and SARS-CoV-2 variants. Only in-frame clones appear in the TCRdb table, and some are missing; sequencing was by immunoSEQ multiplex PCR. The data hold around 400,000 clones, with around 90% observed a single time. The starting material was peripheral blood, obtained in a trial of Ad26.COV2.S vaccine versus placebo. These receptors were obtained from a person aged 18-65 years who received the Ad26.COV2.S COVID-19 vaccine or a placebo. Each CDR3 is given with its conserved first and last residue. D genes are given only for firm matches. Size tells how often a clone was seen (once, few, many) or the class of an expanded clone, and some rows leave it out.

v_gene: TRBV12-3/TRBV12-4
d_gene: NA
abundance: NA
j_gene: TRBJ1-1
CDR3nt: TGTGCCAGCAGTTTGGCGTTGAACACTGAAGCTTTCTTT
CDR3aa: CASSLALNTEAFF

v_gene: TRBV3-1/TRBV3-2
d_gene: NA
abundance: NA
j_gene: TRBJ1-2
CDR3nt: TGTGCCAGCAGCCATCTTGGGGGGGGTTATGGCTACACCTTC
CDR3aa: CASSHLGGGYGYTF

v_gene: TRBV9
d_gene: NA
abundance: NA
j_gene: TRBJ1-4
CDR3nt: TGTGCCAGCAGACAGGACTGGCCGGGCACTAATGAAAAACTGTTTTTT
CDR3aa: CASRQDWPGTNEKLFF

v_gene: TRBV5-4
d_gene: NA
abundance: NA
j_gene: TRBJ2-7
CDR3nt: TGTGCCAGCAGCTTGCGGGCAGGGGCCTACGAGCAGTACTTC
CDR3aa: CASSLRAGAYEQYF

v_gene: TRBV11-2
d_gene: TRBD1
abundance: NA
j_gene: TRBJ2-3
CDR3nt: TGTGCCAGCAGCCCCAGACAGGGTAACACAGATACGCAGTATTTT
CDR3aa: CASSPRQGNTDTQYF

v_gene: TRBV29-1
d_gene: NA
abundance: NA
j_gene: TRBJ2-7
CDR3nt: TGCAGCGTTGAGACCCGGGAGAGCAACGAGCAGTACTTC
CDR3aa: CSVETRESNEQYF

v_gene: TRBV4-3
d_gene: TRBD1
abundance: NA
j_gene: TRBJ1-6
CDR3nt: TGCGCCAGCAGCCCCGGGTGGACAGGGGGTTCACCCCTCCACTTT
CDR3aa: CASSPGWTGGSPLHF

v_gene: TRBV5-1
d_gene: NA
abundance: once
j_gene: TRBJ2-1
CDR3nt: TGCGCCAGCCCGGGTCAGGGTCCGGGTCCGTCCTACAATGAGCAGTTCTTC
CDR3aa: CASPGQGPGPSYNEQFF

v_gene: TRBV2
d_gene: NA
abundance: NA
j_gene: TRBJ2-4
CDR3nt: TGTGCCAACAGGGAGGGGGGTTCAAAGGACATTCAGTACTTC
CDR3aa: CANREGGSKDIQYF

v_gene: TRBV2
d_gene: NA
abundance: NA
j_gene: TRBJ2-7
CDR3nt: TGTGCCAGCAGTGAAGCCGCCCACGAGCAGTACTTC
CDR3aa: CASSEAAHEQYF

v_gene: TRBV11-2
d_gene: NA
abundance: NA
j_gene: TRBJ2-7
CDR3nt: TGTGCCAGCAGCTTAGTAAGGGGGCAGTACTTC
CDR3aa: CASSLVRGQYF

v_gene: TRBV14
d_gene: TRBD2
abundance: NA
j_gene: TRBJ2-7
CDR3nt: TGTGCCAGCAGCGGAACGGGGGGGGTAATACCCTCCTACGAGCAGTACTTC
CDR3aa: CASSGTGGVIPSYEQYF

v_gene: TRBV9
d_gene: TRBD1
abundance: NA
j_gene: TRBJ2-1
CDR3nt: TGTGCCAGCAGCGCCGCGGACAGGGGCTACAATGAGCAGTTCTTC
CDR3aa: CASSAADRGYNEQFF

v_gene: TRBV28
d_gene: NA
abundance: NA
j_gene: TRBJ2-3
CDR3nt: TGTGCCAGCAGTTGGCTAGGCACAGATACGCAGTATTTT
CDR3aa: CASSWLGTDTQYF

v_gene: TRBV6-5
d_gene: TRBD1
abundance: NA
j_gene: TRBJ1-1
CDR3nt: TGTGCCAGCAGAAATGCAGGGGGCACTGAAGCTTTCTTT
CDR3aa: CASRNAGGTEAFF

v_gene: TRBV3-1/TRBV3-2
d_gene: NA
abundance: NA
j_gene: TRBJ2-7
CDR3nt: TGTGCCAGCAGCCAAGATAGCGGTAAATTAGCCTACGAGCAGTACTTC
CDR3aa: CASSQDSGKLAYEQYF

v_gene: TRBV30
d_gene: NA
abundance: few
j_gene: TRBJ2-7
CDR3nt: TGTGCCTGGAGCGCCCTTCCGGGGGGCGTAGGCGAGCAGTACTTC
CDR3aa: CAWSALPGGVGEQYF

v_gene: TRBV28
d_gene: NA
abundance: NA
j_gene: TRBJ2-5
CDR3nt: TGTGCCAGCAGTTTTGTACCCAAAACCTACGGCGGGACCCAGTACTTC
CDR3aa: CASSFVPKTYGGTQYF

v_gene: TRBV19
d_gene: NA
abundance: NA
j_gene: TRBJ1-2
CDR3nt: TGTGCCAGTAGGGACCCAGGGAGTACTAACTATGGCTACACCTTC
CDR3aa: CASRDPGSTNYGYTF

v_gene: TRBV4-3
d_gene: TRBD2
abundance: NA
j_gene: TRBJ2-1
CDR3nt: TGCGCCAGCAGCCAAGACCTAGCGGGAAAGTACAATGAGCAGTTCTTC
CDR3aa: CASSQDLAGKYNEQFF

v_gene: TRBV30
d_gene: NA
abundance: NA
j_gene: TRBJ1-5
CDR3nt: TGTGCCTGGTCGCAGGGTCCAACCATAGCAAATCAGCCCCAGCATTTT
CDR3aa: CAWSQGPTIANQPQHF

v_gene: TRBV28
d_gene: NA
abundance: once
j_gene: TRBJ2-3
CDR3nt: TGTGCCAGCAGCGGTACTACCGATACGCAGTATTTT
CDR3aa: CASSGTTDTQYF

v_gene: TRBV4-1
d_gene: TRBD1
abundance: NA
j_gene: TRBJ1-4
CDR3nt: TGCGCCAGCAGCCGAACGGACAGGGTGATAACTAATGAAAAACTGTTTTTT
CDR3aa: CASSRTDRVITNEKLFF

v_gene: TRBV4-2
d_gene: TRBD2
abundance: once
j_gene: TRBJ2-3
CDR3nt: TGTGCCAGCAGCCAAGTTAGCGGGGGGCCAGGGACGCAGTATTTT
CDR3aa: CASSQVSGGPGTQYF

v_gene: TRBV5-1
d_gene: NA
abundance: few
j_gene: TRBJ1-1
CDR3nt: TGCGCCAGCAGCACGGGGGCCACCTTGAACACTGAAGCTTTCTTT
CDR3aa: CASSTGATLNTEAFF

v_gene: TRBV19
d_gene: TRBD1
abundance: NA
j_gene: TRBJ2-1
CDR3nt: TGTGCCAGTAGTCCCCGGACAGGGGGCTACAATGAGCAGTTCTTC
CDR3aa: CASSPRTGGYNEQFF

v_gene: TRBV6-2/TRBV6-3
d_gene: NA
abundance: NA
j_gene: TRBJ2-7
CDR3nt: TGTGCCAGCAGTATAGTGGGAGCGATTCTCTACGAGCAGTACTTC
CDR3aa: CASSIVGAILYEQYF

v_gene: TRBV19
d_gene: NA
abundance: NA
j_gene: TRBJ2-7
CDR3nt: TGTGCCAGTAGTATCGGAGGTGGGGCGTTCTCCTACGAGCAGTACTTC
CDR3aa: CASSIGGGAFSYEQYF

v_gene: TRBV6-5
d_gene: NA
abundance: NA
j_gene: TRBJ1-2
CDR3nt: TGTGCCAGCAGTTACTCGATGTCCTATGGCTACACCTTC
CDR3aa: CASSYSMSYGYTF